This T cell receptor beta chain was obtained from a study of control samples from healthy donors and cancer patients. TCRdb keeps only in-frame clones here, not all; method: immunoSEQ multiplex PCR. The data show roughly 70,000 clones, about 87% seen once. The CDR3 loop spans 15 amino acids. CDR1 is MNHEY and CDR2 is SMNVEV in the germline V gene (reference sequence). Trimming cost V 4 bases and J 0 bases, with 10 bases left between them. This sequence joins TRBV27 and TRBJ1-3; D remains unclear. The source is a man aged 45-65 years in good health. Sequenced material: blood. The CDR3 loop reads CASSYNGDSGNTIYF. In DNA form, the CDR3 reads TGTGCCAGCAGTTATAATGGGGACTCTGGAAACACCATATATTTT.